The 8 T cell receptor beta chains below come from one sample, sequenced in a study of blood T cells in healthy people across ages. Sample-barcoded 5' priming and a J-beta primer mix drove a second PCR of about 7 to 11 cycles. Each CDR3 protein is one row after TCRdb ran MiXCR on the 5' RACE reads. The sample lists over 1,200,000 distinct CDR3 sequences, roughly 60% occurring once. The sequencing sample was made of blood. All receptors come from a man aged 18 to 30 in good health.

This chain connects TRBV27 to TRBJ1-1; TRBD1 matches at 10 bases. The length of the CDR3 is 15 residues. After removal of 8 bases from V and 4 bases from J, the junction contained 10 bases not matched to a gene. CDR1 is MNHEY and CDR2 is SMNVEV in the germline V gene (reference sequence). The CDR3 here is CASSQTGTGVTEAFF. The CDR3 DNA follows: TGTGCCAGCTCCCAAACCGGGACAGGGGTCACTGAAGCTTTCTTT.

The V and J genes are TRBV18 and TRBJ1-4; 8 bases line up with TRBD1. The V segment lost 3 bases and the J segment 5 bases; nucleotides outside the gene matches: 11. CDR1 KGHSH and CDR2 LQKENI come from the germline V gene. The CDR3 has 17 amino acids. CDR3 sequence (DNA): TGTGCCAGCTCACCGGGAGGTTGGACAGGGAGAAATGAAAAACTGTTTTTT. This gives the protein CASSPGGWTGRNEKLFF.

This clonotype was observed a handful of times. The rearrangement joins TRBV6-5 to TRBJ2-1; D is tentatively TRBD1 or TRBD2 (6 bases each). Germline CDR1 is MNHEY and CDR2 is SVGAGI. The V gene lost 2 bases and the J gene lost 8 bases, with 10 bases spanning the gap. The CDR3 is made up of 13 amino acids. The CDR3, as DNA: TGTGCCAGCAGTTACCCCGGGGGCTATGAGCAGTTCTTC. It translates to CASSYPGGYEQFF.

This clonotype was seen a single time. The CDR3 coding sequence is TGTGCTGGGGCGGGGGGCACCACTGAAGCTTTCTTT. This sequence encodes CAGAGGTTEAFF. This rearrangement joins TRBV6-1 to TRBJ1-1, with D maybe TRBD1 (6 bases). The CDR3 runs to 12 residues. CDR1 is MNHNS, CDR2 SASEGT, per germline.

The chain links TRBV20-1 to TRBJ1-2; 8 nucleotides align to TRBD1. The ends lost 4 bases at V and 8 bases at J; junction bases unmatched: 18. Germline V gene lookup returns CDR1 DFQATT and CDR2 SNEGSKA (reference sequence). The CDR3 runs 16 residues. CDR3 DNA sequence: TGCAGTGCTAACGGTGCAGGGGGCGGTGTGTCAGAAGGCTACACCTTC. Translating gives CSANGAGGGVSEGYTF.

V and J are TRBV6-6 and TRBJ2-7; D remains ambiguous. Germline V gives CDR1 MNHNY, CDR2 SVGAGI (reference sequence). V gave up 4 bases and J gave up 3 bases, with 16 bases separating them. The CDR3 extends over 15 amino acids. In nucleotides, the CDR3 is TGTGCCAGCAGTTCCGAGCCCATAAAGGGCTACGAGCAGTACTTC. Amino acid sequence: CASSSEPIKGYEQYF.

The chain joins TRBV12-3 or TRBV12-4 to TRBJ1-3, with D maybe TRBD1 (5 bases). This CDR3 is 11 amino acids long. Trimming shortened V by 5 bases and J by 11 bases, and 10 bases separated the two germline ends. CDR3 sequence (DNA): TGTGCCAGCAGTCCCGGGACCCCCATATATTTT. The encoded protein is CASSPGTPIYF.

The J gene is TRBJ2-7, the V gene TRBV11-2; 10 bases map to TRBD2. The DNA end is more similar to TRBJ2-5, so the J call may be wrong. Germline V gene lookup returns CDR1 SGHAT and CDR2 FQNNGV. This CDR3 is built from 16 residues. The CDR3 DNA sequence: TGTGCCAGCAGCTTAGACCTAGCGGGGGCTAAAGAGACCCAGTACTTC. This codes for CASSLDLAGAKETQYF.